This T cell receptor beta chain was captured in a study of cytomegalovirus exposure and HLA in healthy donors. Whole-study results and caveats: Later analysis identified a missense DCLRE1C variant that was linked to TCR beta V- and J-gene trimming. Analyses of presence and absence presupposed an approximately uniform sequencing depth across donors. HLA allele associations emerged for about 16,000 TCR beta sequences in a later analysis, at 0.05 false discovery rate.

With regard to this clone: Its specificity is not known.

Germline CDR1 reads LNHNV; CDR2 reads YYDKDF (reference sequence). This CDR3 has 15 residues. V was pared by 5 bases and J by 0 bases, with 13 bases between. The PCR contained 60 Vbeta and 13 Jbeta primers. Original data processing: As a later analysis found, there were 78 million or so unique TCR beta chains, of which roughly 11 million were shared. This table comes from immunoSEQ multiplex PCR, and its TCRdb copy is limited to in-frame clones, with some not included. V, J and clone size are taken as reported in that table, and D and trimming were inferred from the DNA itself. In total, the table holds 60,000 to 85,000 clones.

V gene TRBV15 combines with J gene TRBJ1-2; tentatively, D is TRBD1 (5 bases). The sequencing sample was made of PBMCs. The clonotype originates from a man aged 50 to 60 in good health and CMV-seropositive. In nucleotides, the CDR3 is TGTGCCACCAGCGGCCCGGGGGGGTCTAACTATGGCTACACCTTC. This gives the protein CATSGPGGSNYGYTF.